These 11 T cell receptor beta chains originate from one sample sequenced in a study of cytomegalovirus exposure and HLA in healthy donors. The PCR was carried out with 60 Vbeta primers and 13 Jbeta primers. TCRdb's table, derived via immunoSEQ multiplex PCR, lists solely in-frame clones and lacks some. The table includes 95,000 to 100,000 clones, more than 80% detected once. Sequences were obtained from PBMCs. These receptors were taken from a man in his thirties or forties in good health and CMV-seronegative.

This clone appeared a single time. V usage is TRBV2 and J usage is TRBJ2-2; D call uncertain. Germline lookup yields CDR1 SNHLY and CDR2 FYNNEI. With 6 bases removed from V and 1 base from J, the gap between germline ends came to 9 bases. The CDR3 loop spans 14 amino acids. The CDR3 is CASRIIRNTGELFF. The CDR3, as DNA: TGTGCCAGCAGGATCATCAGGAACACCGGGGAGCTGTTTTTT.

This rearrangement joins TRBV6-5 to TRBJ1-2, with D possibly matching TRBD1 (5 bases). This CDR3 is built from 15 residues. Germline assignment: CDR1 MNHEY and CDR2 SVGAGI. V lost 7 bases to trimming and J lost 4 bases, with 19 bases between them. The DNA for the CDR3 is TGTGCCAGCAACTCCCGGCAGGGTTCTGTCTATGGCTACACCTTC. This codes for CASNSRQGSVYGYTF.

The chain has TRBV7-7 and TRBJ2-7; 9 positions match TRBD1. The CDR3 runs 13 residues. Germline V gene lookup returns CDR1 SSHAT and CDR2 FNYEAQ (reference sequence). The junction had 5 bases not matched to a gene; V was cut back by 6 bases and J by 5 bases. For the CDR3, the DNA is TGTGCCAGCAGTCCAGACAGGGGGGACGAGCAGTACTTC. Encoded protein: CASSPDRGDEQYF.

This clone was counted between two and nine times. This rearrangement joins TRBV29-1 to TRBJ2-1; possibly TRBD1 for D (6 bases). CDR1 and CDR2 from the germline V gene are SQVTM and ANQGSEA. Trimming removed 3 bases at V and 5 bases at J, with 11 bases between. The CDR3 is made up of 13 amino acids. The CDR3 sequence: CSVEAWTDNEQFF. The CDR3 DNA reads as TGCAGCGTTGAGGCCTGGACAGACAATGAGCAGTTCTTC.

The rearrangement uses TRBV5-1 and TRBJ2-3; unclear D gene. Germline assignment: CDR1 SGHRS and CDR2 YFSETQ. The CDR3 covers 14 residues. Trimming left V 3 bases short and J 1 base short, with 9 bases between. The CDR3 protein is CASSSRQGTDTQYF. DNA for the CDR3: TGCGCCAGCAGCTCCCGGCAGGGCACAGATACGCAGTATTTT. The full variable domain, its missing parts supplied by reference TRBV5-1 and TRBJ2-3, is KAGVTQTPRYLIKTRGQQVTLSCSPISGHRSVSWYQQTPGQGLQFLFEYFSETQRNKGNFPGRFSGRQFSNSRSEMNVSTLELGDSALYLCASSSRQGTDTQYFGPGTRLTVL.

J is TRBJ2-2 and V is TRBV5-1; tentatively, D is TRBD2 (6 bases). The CDR3 spans 15 residues. Trimming stripped 4 bases from V and 5 bases from J, with 15 bases between. Germline V gene lookup returns CDR1 SGHRS and CDR2 YFSETQ. CDR3 residues: CASSPFGTGTGELFF. DNA of the CDR3: TGCGCCAGCAGCCCATTTGGGACTGGAACCGGGGAGCTGTTTTTT.

V gene TRBV30 combines with J gene TRBJ2-7; 8 nucleotides match TRBD2. V lost 4 bases to trimming and J lost 5 bases; unmatched junction nucleotides: 10. CDR1 and CDR2 (germline): GTSNPN, SVGIG (reference sequence). The CDR3 is 14 residues long. The CDR3 loop is CAWTARGGGNEQYF. The DNA of the CDR3 is TGTGCCTGGACTGCTCGGGGGGGAGGGAACGAGCAGTACTTC.

This chain uses TRBV27 with TRBJ2-3, with 8 positions matching TRBD1. The CDR3 sequence is 15 residues long. The J segment lost 3 bases and the V segment lost 5 bases, leaving 7 bases of the junction unmatched. Germline V lookup: CDR1 MNHEY, CDR2 SMNVEV (reference sequence). In nucleotides, the CDR3 is TGTGCCAGCAGTCCATGGGACAGGCTTACAGATACGCAGTATTTT. Encoded protein: CASSPWDRLTDTQYF.

This chain joins TRBV5-5 and TRBJ2-7; possible D gene TRBD1, 5 bases. The CDR3 sequence is 19 residues long. With 2 bases removed from V and 2 bases from J, the gap between germline ends came to 26 bases. Germline V CDR1 and CDR2: SGHKS, YYEKEE (reference sequence). The CDR3 region has the DNA TGTGCCAGCAGCTTCCTTACTGGTGACAGCCCGACATACCCCTACGAGCAGTACTTC. It is translated as CASSFLTGDSPTYPYEQYF.

This chain uses TRBV7-8 with TRBJ2-7; 7 bases are shared with TRBD1. Trimming cost V 5 bases and J 3 bases; bases outside gene matches: 10. The CDR3 runs 15 residues. Looked up from germline, CDR1 is SGHVS and CDR2 is FQNEAQ. The CDR3 DNA is TGTGCCAGCAGCCCTGACAGGGTGGGTATCTACGAGCAGTACTTC. Amino acid sequence: CASSPDRVGIYEQYF.

V usage is TRBV4-1 and J usage is TRBJ2-1; D may be TRBD1 (5 bases). This CDR3 has 12 amino acids. CDR1 MGHRA and CDR2 YSYEKL come from the germline V gene. The V gene lost 0 bases and the J gene lost 10 bases, with 7 bases spanning the gap. The CDR3 nucleotides are TGCGCCAGCAGCCAAGATCACAGGGAGCAGTTCTTC. It is translated as CASSQDHREQFF.